The clone carrying this T cell receptor (beta chain) has at least ten counts. This specimen comes from a study of molecular identifiers for immune sequencing clone quantification. CDR3 length: 13 amino acids. J was trimmed by 7 bases and V by 8 bases; bases with no gene match: 8. Germline CDR1 reads PRHDT; CDR2 reads FYEKMQ (reference sequence). Methods described previously, with TCR primers listed, were used for bulk TCR libraries. TCRdb itself ran the PCR reads through MiXCR, one entry per CDR3 protein. The sample lists roughly 630,000 distinct CDR3 sequences, over 25% occurring once. The CD8+CD4-CCR7+CD45RA+ phenotype defined the sorted naive CD8 T cells.

This clonotype was sampled from a human donor in good health. Some libraries in this study had Jurkat cell RNA spiked in. The sample was naive CD8+ T cells from blood, with Jurkat cell RNA spiked in. The subset was: FACS-sorted CD8+CD4-CCR7+CD45RA+ naive T cells. The V and J genes are TRBV13 and TRBJ1-1, with 9 bases fitting TRBD1. The CDR3 region has the DNA TGTGCCAGCGGATCGACAGGGGGGATTGAAGCTTTCTTT. It codes for CASGSTGGIEAFF.